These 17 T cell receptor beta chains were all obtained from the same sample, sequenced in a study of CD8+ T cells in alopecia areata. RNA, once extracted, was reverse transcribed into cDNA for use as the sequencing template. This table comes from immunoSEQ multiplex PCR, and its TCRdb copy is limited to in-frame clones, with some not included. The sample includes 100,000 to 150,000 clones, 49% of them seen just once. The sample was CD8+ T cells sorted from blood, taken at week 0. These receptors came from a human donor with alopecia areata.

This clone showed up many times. CDR3: CASSLEGTAFF. The DNA of the CDR3 is TGTGCCAGCAGTCTTGAAGGAACAGCTTTCTTT. The J gene is TRBJ1-1, the V gene TRBV11-2; unclear D gene. V lost 6 bases and J lost 10, with 12 bases in between. The CDR3 totals 11 residues. Germline CDR1 reads SGHAT; CDR2 reads FQNNGV.

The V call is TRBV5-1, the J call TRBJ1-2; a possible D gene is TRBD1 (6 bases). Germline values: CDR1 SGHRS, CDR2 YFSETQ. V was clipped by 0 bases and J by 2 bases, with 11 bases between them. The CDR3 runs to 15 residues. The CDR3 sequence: CASSLESGQNYGYTF. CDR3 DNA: TGCGCCAGCAGCTTGGAATCGGGACAAAACTATGGCTACACCTTC.

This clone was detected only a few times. CDR3 DNA: TGTGCCAGCAGCCCACCGACCCAGGAAGTGGATGGCTACACCTTC. Its translation is CASSPPTQEVDGYTF. J is TRBJ1-2 and V is TRBV7-9; D not resolved. The V gene's germline CDR1 is SEHNR and CDR2 FQNEAQ (reference sequence). This CDR3 has 15 amino acids. The V and J ends lost 5 bases and 6 bases respectively, with 19 bases between them.

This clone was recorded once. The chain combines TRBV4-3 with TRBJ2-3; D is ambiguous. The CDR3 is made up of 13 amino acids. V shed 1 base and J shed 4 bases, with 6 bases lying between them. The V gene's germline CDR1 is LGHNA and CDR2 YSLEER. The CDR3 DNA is TGCGCCAGCAGCCAAGGGTTACCAGATACGCAGTATTTT. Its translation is CASSQGLPDTQYF.

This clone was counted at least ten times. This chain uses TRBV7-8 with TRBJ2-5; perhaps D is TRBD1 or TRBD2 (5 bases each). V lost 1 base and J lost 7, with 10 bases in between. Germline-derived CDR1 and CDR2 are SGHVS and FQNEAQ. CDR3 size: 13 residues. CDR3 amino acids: CASSLGSGGTQYF. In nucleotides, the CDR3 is TGTGCCAGCAGCTTAGGGTCTGGGGGGACCCAGTACTTC.

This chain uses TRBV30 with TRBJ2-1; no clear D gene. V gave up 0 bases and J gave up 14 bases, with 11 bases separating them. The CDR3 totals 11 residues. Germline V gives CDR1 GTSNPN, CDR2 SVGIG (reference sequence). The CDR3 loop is CAWSVGLNEFF. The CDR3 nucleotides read TGTGCCTGGAGTGTAGGTCTTAACGAGTTCTTC.

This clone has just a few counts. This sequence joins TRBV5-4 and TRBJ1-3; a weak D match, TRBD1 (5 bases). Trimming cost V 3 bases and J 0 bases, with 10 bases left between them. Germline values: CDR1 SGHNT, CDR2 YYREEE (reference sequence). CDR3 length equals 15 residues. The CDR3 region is CASSSQGLSGNTIYF. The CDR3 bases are TGTGCCAGCAGCTCCCAGGGACTCTCTGGAAACACCATATATTTT.

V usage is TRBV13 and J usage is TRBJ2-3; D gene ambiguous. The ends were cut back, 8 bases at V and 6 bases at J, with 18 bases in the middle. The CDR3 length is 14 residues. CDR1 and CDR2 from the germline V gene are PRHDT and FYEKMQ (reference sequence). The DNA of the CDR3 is TGTGCCAGCCGTTTAGGGATCTCAAGGGATACGCAGTATTTT. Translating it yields CASRLGISRDTQYF.

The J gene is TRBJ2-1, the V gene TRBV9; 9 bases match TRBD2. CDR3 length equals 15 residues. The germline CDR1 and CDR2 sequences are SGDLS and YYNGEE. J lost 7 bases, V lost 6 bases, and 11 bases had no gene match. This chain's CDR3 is CASTADLAGVNEQFF. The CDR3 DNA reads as TGTGCCAGCACCGCCGACTTAGCGGGGGTAAATGAGCAGTTCTTC.

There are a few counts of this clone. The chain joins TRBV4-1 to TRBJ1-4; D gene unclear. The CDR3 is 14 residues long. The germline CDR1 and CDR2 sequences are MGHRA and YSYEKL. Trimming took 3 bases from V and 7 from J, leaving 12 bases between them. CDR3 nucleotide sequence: TGCGCCAGCAGCCAGGGCGACGCGAGTGAAAAACTGTTTTTT. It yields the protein CASSQGDASEKLFF.

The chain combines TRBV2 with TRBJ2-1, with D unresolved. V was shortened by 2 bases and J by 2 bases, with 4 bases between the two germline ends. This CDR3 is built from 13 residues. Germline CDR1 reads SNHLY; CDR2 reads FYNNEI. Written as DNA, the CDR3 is TGTGCCAGCAGTGAAAGGGCCTACAATGAGCAGTTCTTC. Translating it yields CASSERAYNEQFF.

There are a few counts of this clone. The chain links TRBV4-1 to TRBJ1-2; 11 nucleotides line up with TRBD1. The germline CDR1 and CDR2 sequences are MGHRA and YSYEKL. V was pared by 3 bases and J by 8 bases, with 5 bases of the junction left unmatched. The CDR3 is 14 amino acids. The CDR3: CASSHGQGAEGYTF. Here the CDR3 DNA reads TGCGCCAGCAGCCACGGACAGGGGGCGGAGGGCTACACCTTC.

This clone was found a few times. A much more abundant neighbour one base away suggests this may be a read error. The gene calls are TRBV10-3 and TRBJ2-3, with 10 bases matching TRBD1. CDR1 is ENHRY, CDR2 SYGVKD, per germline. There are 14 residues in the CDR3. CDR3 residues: CASSEGQGADTQYF. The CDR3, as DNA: TGTGCCAGCAGTGAAGGACAGGGGGCAGATACGCAGTATTTT.

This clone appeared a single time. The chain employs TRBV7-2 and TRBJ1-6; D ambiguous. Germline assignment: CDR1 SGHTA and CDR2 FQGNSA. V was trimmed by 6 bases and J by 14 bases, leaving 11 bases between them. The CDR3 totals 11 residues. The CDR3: CASRSASSLHF. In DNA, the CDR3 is TGTGCCAGCAGATCAGCCTCATCCCTCCACTTT.

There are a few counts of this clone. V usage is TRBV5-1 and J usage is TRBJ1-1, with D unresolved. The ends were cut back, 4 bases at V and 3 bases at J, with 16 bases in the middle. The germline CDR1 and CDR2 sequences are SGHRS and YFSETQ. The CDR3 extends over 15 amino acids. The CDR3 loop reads CASSQSPEKYTEAFF. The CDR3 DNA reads TGCGCCAGCAGCCAAAGCCCGGAAAAATACACTGAAGCTTTCTTT.

CDR3 protein: CASSSGYSYTF. The CDR3 DNA sequence: TGTGCCAGCAGCTCAGGGTATAGCTACACCTTC. This sequence joins TRBV5-4 and TRBJ1-2; the D gene is possibly TRBD1 (5 bases). Trimming took 3 bases from V and 9 from J, leaving 9 bases between them. The germline gives CDR1 SGHNT, CDR2 YYREEE (reference sequence). The CDR3 is made up of 11 amino acids.

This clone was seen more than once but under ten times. CDR3 sequence reads: CASSEGDSGAYEQYF. CDR3 in DNA: TGTGCCAGCAGTGAGGGGGACAGCGGGGCCTACGAGCAGTACTTC. This rearrangement joins TRBV6-1 to TRBJ2-7; possibly TRBD1 or TRBD2 for D (7 bases each). V gave up 3 bases and J gave up 2 bases, with 14 bases separating them. The CDR3 loop spans 15 amino acids. Per germline, CDR1 MNHNS and CDR2 SASEGT.